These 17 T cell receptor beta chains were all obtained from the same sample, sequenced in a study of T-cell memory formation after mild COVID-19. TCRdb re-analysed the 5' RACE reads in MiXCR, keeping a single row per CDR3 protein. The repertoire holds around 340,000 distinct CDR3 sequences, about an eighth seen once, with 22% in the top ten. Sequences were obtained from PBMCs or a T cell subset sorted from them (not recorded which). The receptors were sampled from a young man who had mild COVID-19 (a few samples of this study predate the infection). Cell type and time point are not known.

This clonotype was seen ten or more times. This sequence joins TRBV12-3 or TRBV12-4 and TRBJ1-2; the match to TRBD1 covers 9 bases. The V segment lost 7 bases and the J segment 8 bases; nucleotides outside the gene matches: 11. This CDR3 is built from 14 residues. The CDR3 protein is CASNLVQGAQGYTF. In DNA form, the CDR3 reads TGTGCCAGCAACCTGGTACAGGGGGCGCAGGGCTACACCTTC.

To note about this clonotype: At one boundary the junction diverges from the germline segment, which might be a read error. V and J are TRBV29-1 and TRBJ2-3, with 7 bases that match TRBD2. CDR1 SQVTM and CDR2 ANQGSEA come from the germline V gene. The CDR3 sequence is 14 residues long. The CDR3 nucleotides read TGCAGCGTGGAAGGGAGCGGGGGCACAGATACGCAGTATTTT. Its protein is CSVEGSGGTDTQYF.

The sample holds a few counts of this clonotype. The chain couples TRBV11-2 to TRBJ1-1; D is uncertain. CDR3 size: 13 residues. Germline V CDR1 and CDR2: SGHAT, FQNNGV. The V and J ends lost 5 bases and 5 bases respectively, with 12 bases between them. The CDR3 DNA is TGTGCCAGCAGCCCGGCCTTGGGAACTGAAGCTTTCTTT. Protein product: CASSPALGTEAFF.

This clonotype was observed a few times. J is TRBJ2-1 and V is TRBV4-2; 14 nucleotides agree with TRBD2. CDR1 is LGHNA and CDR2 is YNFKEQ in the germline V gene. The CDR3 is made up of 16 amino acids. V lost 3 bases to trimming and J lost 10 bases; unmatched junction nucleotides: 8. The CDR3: CASSQATSGGAGEQFF. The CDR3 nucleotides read TGTGCCAGCAGCCAGGCGACTAGCGGGGGGGCCGGGGAGCAGTTCTTC.

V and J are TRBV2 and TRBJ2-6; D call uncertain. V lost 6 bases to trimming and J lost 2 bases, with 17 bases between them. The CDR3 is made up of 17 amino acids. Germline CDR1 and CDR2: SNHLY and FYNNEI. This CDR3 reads CASRETRHNPGANVLTF. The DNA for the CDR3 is TGTGCCAGCAGGGAGACACGGCATAACCCTGGGGCCAACGTCCTGACTTTC.

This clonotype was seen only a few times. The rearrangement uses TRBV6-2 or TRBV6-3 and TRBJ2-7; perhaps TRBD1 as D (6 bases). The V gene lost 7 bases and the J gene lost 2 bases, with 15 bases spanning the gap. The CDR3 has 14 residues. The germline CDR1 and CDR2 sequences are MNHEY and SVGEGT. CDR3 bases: TGTGCCAGCAACAAACCGGGACACACCTACGAGCAGTACTTC. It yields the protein CASNKPGHTYEQYF.

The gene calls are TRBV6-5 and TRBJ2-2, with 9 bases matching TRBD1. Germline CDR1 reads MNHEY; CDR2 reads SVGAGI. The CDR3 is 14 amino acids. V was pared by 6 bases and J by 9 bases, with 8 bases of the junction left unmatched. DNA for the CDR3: TGTGCCAGCAGCAACAGGGACAGGGTCAGGGAGCTGTTTTTT. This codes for CASSNRDRVRELFF.

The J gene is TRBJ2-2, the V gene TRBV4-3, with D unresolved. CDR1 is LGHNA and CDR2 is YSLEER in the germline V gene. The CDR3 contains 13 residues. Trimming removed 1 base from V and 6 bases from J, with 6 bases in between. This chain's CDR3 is CASSQAEAGELFF. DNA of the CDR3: TGCGCCAGCAGCCAAGCAGAGGCCGGGGAGCTGTTTTTT.

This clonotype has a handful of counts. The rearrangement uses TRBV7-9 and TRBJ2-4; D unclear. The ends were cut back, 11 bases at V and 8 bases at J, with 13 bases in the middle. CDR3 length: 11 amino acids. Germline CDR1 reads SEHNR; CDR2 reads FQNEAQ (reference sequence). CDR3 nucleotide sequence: TGTGCCTCTAGGTCGGCTGACATTCAGTACTTC. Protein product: CASRSADIQYF.

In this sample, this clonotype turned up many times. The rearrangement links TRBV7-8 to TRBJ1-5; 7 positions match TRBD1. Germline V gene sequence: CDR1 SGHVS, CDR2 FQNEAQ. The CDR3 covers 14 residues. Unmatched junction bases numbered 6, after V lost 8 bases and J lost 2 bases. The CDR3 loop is CASEIGQGNQPQHF. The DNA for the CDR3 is TGTGCCAGCGAAATTGGACAGGGCAATCAGCCCCAGCATTTT.

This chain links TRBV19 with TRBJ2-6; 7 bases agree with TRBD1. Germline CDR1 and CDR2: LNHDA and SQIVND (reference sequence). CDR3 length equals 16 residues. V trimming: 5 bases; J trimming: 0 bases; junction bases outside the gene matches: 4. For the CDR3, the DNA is TGTGCCAGTAGTCCCAGGGGGTCCTCTGGGGCCAACGTCCTGACTTTC. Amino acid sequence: CASSPRGSSGANVLTF.

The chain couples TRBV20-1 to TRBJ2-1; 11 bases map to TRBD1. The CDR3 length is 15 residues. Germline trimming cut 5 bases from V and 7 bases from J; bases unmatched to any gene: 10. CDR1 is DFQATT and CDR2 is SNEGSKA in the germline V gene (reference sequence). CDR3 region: CSALRGTGGRNEQFF. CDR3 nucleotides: TGCAGTGCTCTACGAGGGACAGGGGGTAGGAATGAGCAGTTCTTC.

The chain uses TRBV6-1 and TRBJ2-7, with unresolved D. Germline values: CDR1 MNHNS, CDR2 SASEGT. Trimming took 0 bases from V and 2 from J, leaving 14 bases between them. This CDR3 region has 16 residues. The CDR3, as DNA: TGTGCCAGCAGTGAAGCTTGGCCCGCTGAGACCTACGAGCAGTACTTC. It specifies CASSEAWPAETYEQYF.

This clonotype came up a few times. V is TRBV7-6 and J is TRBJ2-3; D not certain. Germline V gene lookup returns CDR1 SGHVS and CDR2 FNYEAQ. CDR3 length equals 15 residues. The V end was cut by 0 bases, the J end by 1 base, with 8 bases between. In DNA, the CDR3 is TGTGCCAGCAGCTTAGCGCGGCAGGGCACAGATACGCAGTATTTT. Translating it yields CASSLARQGTDTQYF.

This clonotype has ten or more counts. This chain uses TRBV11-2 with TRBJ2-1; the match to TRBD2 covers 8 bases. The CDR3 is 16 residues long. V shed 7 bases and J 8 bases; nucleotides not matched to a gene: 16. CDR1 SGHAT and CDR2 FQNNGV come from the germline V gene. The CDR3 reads CASIDSPRGVPHEQFF. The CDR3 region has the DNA TGTGCCAGCATCGACTCTCCGCGGGGGGTCCCCCATGAGCAGTTCTTC.

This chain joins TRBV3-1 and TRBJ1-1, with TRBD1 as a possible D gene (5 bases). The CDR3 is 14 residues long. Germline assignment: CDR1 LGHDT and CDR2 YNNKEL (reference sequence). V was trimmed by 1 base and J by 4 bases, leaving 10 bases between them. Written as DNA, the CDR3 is TGTGCCAGCAGCCAAGGGTGGGGGGGCACTGAAGCTTTCTTT. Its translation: CASSQGWGGTEAFF.

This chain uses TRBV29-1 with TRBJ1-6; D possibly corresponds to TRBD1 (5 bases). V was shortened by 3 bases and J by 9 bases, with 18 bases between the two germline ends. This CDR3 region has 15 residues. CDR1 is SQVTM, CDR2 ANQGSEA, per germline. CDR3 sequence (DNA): TGCAGCGTTGACATGCAGGGAAGAGTGGGTTCACCCCTCCACTTT. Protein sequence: CSVDMQGRVGSPLHF.